This entry concerns a single TCR beta chain. The CDR3 runs to 13 residues. Trimming removed 4 bases from V and 7 bases from J, with 8 bases in between. The germline V gene encodes CDR1 KGHSH and CDR2 LQKENI. Per the study methods: Reference gene primer amplification gave estimated nucleated cell counts. TCRdb's table, derived via immunoSEQ multiplex PCR, lists solely in-frame clones and lacks some. D and trimming were read from the DNA, whereas the V and J calls and clone size are those reported in that table. The data hold 150,000 to 250,000 clones, with 70% to 85% observed a single time. This record belongs to a study of blood T cell repertoires in COVID-19. Overall study context: Collection of acute and convalescent COVID-19 samples took place in the United States, Italy and Spain. From T cells, B-cell-depleted T cells, or PBMCs came the material, which was cDNA or gDNA.

The chain employs TRBV18 and TRBJ1-6; D is undetermined. The sample comprised peripheral blood. This TCR was sampled from a human donor with acute or convalescent COVID-19. The donor label of this sample is uncertain. CDR3 coding DNA: TGTGCCAGCTCACTAGGGAGGAATTCACCCCTCCACTTT. This gives the protein CASSLGRNSPLHF.